These 14 T cell receptor beta chains originate from one sample sequenced in a study of T cells in Graves' hyperthyroidism and ophthalmopathy. Researchers took RNA transcripts and amplified the TCR beta CDR3 regions from them. A set of HTBI primers served as the primers for a first-round RT-PCR of the TCR CDR3. Via MiXCR, TCRdb re-called the multiplex PCR reads, giving one row per CDR3 protein. The sample contains more than 150,000 distinct CDR3 sequences, approximately 15% of which appear only once. Material: blood. Source of these receptors: a woman in her 50s with Graves' hyperthyroidism.

The gene calls are TRBV7-3 and TRBJ2-2; D gene ambiguous. Germline V CDR1 and CDR2: SGHTA, FQGTGA. The CDR3 totals 14 residues. The V and J ends lost 2 bases and 1 base respectively, with 5 bases between them. The CDR3 DNA follows: TGTGCCAGCAGCTTATCAGGGAACACCGGGGAGCTGTTTTTT. This gives the protein CASSLSGNTGELFF.

Many counts were recorded for this clonotype. The chain couples TRBV7-9 to TRBJ2-7, with a tentative D call TRBD1 (6 bases). Germline V gene data show CDR1 as SEHNR and CDR2 as FQNEAQ (reference sequence). The germline V and J ends were trimmed by 5 bases and 3 bases, with 14 bases remaining between them. The CDR3 spans 14 residues. The CDR3 region is CASSENRDFYEQYF. In nucleotides, the CDR3 is TGTGCCAGCAGCGAAAACAGGGATTTCTACGAGCAGTACTTC.

This clonotype was recorded once. V is TRBV18 and J is TRBJ2-3, with D hard to call. This CDR3 has 13 residues. Germline CDR1 KGHSH, CDR2 LQKENI. V lost 5 bases and J lost 2, with 8 bases in between. DNA for the CDR3: TGTGCCAGCTCAAAGTCCATCACAGATACGCAGTATTTT. This translates into CASSKSITDTQYF.

The rearrangement links TRBV19 to TRBJ2-2; unclear D gene. Trimming removed 4 bases at V and 2 bases at J, with 2 bases between. Germline CDR1 reads LNHDA; CDR2 reads SQIVND (reference sequence). The CDR3 covers 12 residues. CDR3 sequence reads: CASSSNTGELFF. The DNA of the CDR3 is TGTGCCAGTAGTAGCAACACCGGGGAGCTGTTTTTT.

This clonotype was found many times. The V and J genes are TRBV15 and TRBJ2-3; 10 bases match TRBD2. Looked up from germline, CDR1 is LNHNV and CDR2 is YYDKDF (reference sequence). The CDR3 contains 16 residues. Germline trimming cut 5 bases from V and 4 bases from J; bases unmatched to any gene: 9. The CDR3, as DNA: TGTGCCACCAGCGAGGGACTAGCGTCCCGGGCAGATACGCAGTATTTT. As protein: CATSEGLASRADTQYF.

In this sample, this clonotype turned up many times. The V call is TRBV7-2, the J call TRBJ1-1, with D perhaps TRBD1 (5 bases). The length of the CDR3 is 13 residues. The germline V gene has CDR1 SGHTA and CDR2 FQGNSA. Trimming shortened V by 0 bases and J by 10 bases, and 12 bases separated the two germline ends. DNA of the CDR3: TGTGCCAGCAGCTTAGCGCGGGGCCCGGGAGCTTTCTTT. Its translation: CASSLARGPGAFF.

This clonotype was counted ten times or more. The chain combines TRBV2 with TRBJ1-2; 12 bases match TRBD1. Trimming cost V 2 bases and J 7 bases; bases outside gene matches: 5. The length of the CDR3 is 15 residues. Germline CDR1 is SNHLY and CDR2 is FYNNEI. The CDR3 spells CASSEWDRGLGGYTF. The CDR3 DNA reads TGTGCCAGCAGTGAATGGGACAGGGGGCTAGGTGGCTACACCTTC.

The sample holds many counts of this clonotype. The chain recombines TRBV20-1 with TRBJ2-3; perhaps TRBD2 as D (7 bases). This CDR3 spans 15 amino acids. Germline lookup yields CDR1 DFQATT and CDR2 SNEGSKA (reference sequence). V lost 4 bases to trimming and J lost 1 base, with 15 bases between them. The CDR3 sequence: CSANNPGGRTDTQYF. CDR3 DNA sequence: TGCAGTGCTAATAACCCCGGGGGGCGCACAGATACGCAGTATTTT.

The chain combines TRBV5-4 with TRBJ2-5; D is ambiguous. The V and J ends lost 0 bases and 1 base respectively, with 16 bases between them. The CDR3 consists of 17 residues. Germline lookup yields CDR1 SGHNT and CDR2 YYREEE (reference sequence). CDR3: CASSLAELEESQETQYF. The CDR3 nucleotides read TGTGCCAGCAGCTTGGCCGAGCTTGAGGAGAGCCAAGAGACCCAGTACTTC.

The sample holds many counts of this clonotype. This rearrangement joins TRBV3-1 to TRBJ1-6; no definite D call. Germline V gives CDR1 LGHDT, CDR2 YNNKEL (reference sequence). V lost 1 base to trimming and J lost 7 bases, with 5 bases between them. The CDR3 length is 13 residues. CDR3: CASSQARNSPLHF. Here the CDR3 DNA reads TGTGCCAGCAGCCAAGCGAGGAATTCACCCCTCCACTTT.

The V and J genes are TRBV2 and TRBJ1-5, with a possible D match to TRBD1 (5 bases). This CDR3 region has 15 residues. V lost 6 bases and J lost 0, with 12 bases in between. Germline V CDR1 and CDR2: SNHLY, FYNNEI. The CDR3 bases are TGTGCCAGCAGGGCCGGGACCCATAGCAATCAGCCCCAGCATTTT. It specifies CASRAGTHSNQPQHF.

About this clonotype: A read error may account for a junction end that differs from germline. V gene TRBV18 combines with J gene TRBJ1-6; 9 nucleotides line up with TRBD1. Looked up from germline, CDR1 is KGHSH and CDR2 is LQKENI. The CDR3 runs to 14 residues. The CDR3 loop reads CASSRDRDNSLLHF. Written as DNA, the CDR3 is TGTGCCAGCTCACGGGACAGGGATAATTCACTCCTCCACTTT.

This clonotype turned up a few times. The rearrangement uses TRBV3-1 and TRBJ2-1; 8 bases are shared with TRBD2. Germline values: CDR1 LGHDT, CDR2 YNNKEL (reference sequence). V shed 4 bases, J shed 7 bases, and the junction held 12 bases outside the gene matches. The length of the CDR3 is 16 residues. For the CDR3, the DNA is TGTGCCAGCAGCCCCAGACGGCGGGGGGACATAAATGAGCAGTTCTTC. Its protein is CASSPRRRGDINEQFF.

The V gene is TRBV7-2, the J gene TRBJ2-1, with 14 bases that match TRBD2. The CDR3 sequence is 19 residues long. The germline V gene encodes CDR1 SGHTA and CDR2 FQGNSA. Trimming at V came to 5 bases and at J to 4 bases, leaving 13 bases not matched to a gene. CDR3 in DNA: TGTGCCAGCAGCGCTCAATCGGGACTAGCGGGGGCCGTATACAATGAGCAGTTCTTC. Translated, it gives CASSAQSGLAGAVYNEQFF.